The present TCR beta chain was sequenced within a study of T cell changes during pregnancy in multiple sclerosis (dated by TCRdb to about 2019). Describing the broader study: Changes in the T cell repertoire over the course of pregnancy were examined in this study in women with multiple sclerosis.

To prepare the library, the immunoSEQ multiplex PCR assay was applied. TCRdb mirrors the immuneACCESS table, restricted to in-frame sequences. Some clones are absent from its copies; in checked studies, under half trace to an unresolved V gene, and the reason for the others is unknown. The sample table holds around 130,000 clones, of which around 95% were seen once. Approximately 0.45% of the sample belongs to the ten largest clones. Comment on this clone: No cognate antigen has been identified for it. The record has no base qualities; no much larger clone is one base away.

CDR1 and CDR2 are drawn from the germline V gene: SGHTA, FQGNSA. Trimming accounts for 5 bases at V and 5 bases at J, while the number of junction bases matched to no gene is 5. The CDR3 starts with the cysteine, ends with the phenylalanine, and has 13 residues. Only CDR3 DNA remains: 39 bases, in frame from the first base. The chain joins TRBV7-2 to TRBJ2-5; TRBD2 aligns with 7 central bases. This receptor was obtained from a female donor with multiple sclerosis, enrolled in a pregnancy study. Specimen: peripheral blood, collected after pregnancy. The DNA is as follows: TGTGCCAGCAGCCGAAGGACTAGTGAGACCCAGTACTTC. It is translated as CASSRRTSETQYF.